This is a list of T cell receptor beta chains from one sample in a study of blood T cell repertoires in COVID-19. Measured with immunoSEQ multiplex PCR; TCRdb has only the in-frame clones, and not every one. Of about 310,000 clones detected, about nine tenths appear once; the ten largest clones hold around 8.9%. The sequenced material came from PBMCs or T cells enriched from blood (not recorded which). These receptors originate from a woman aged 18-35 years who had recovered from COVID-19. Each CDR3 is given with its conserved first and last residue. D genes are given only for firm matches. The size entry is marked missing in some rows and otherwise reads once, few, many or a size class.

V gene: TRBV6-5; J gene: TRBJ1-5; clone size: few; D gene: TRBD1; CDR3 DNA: TGTGCCAGCAGTTATGGACAGGGCCGCCAGCCCCAGCATTTT; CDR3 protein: CASSYGQGRQPQHF
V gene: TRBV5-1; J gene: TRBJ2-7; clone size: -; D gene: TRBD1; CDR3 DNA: TGCGCCAGCAGCTTGGGGACAGGGGGGTTTGGAATCTCCTACGAGCAGTACTTC; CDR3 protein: CASSLGTGGFGISYEQYF
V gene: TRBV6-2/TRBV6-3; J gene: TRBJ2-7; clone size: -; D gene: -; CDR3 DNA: TGTGCCAGCAGTTACGCTAACTACGAGCAGTACTTC; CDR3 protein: CASSYANYEQYF
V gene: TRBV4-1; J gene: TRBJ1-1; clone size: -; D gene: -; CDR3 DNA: TGCGCCAGCAGCCAAGATTCCACAAACACTGAAGCTTTCTTT; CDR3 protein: CASSQDSTNTEAFF
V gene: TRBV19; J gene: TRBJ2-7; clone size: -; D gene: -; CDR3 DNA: TGTGCCAGTAGGCTAGCGCCTAGCTCCTACGAGCAGTACTTC; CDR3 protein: CASRLAPSSYEQYF
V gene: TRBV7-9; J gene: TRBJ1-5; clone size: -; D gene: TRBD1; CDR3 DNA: TGTGCCAGCAGCGCCGGGACAGCAGGCAATCAGCCCCAGCATTTT; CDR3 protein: CASSAGTAGNQPQHF
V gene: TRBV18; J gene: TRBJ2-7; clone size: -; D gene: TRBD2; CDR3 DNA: TGTGCCAGCTCATCGGGACTAGCGGGAGGTTCCTACGAGCAGTACTTC; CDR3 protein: CASSSGLAGGSYEQYF
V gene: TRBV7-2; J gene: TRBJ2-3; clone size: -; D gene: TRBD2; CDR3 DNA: TGTGCCAGCAGCTCGAGCGGGAGAGGGCGCACAGATACGCAGTATTTT; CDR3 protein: CASSSSGRGRTDTQYF
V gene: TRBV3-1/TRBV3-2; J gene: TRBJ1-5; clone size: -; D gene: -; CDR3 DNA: TGTGCCAGCAGCCAAGGGGGAGAGGGGCCCCAGCATTTT; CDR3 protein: CASSQGGEGPQHF
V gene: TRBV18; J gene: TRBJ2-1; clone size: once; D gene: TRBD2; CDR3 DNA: TGTGCCAGCTCACCCCAGCGGGGGGTCTACAATGAGCAGTTCTTC; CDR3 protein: CASSPQRGVYNEQFF
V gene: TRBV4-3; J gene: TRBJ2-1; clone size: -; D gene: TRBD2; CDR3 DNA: TGCGCCAGCAGCCAAGATGGGCTAGCGGGGGCCATCAATGAGCAGTTCTTC; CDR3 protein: CASSQDGLAGAINEQFF
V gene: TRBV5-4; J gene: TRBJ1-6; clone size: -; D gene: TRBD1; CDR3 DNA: TGTGCCAGCAGCTTGTCAGGCCGGCAGGGGGATTCACCCCTCCACTTT; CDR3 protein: CASSLSGRQGDSPLHF
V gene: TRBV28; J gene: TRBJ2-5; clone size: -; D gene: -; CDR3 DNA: TGTGCCAGCACCCCCCGACCAGGGACCCAGTACTTC; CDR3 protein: CASTPRPGTQYF
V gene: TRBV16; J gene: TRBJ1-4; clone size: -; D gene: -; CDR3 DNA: TGTGCCAGCAGCCAATCCGCAGGGGTTAATGAAAAACTGTTTTTT; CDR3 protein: CASSQSAGVNEKLFF
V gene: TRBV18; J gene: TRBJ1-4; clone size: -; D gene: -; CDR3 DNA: TGTGCCAGCGCTCTTGGAGCTAATGAAAAACTGTTTTTT; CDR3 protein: CASALGANEKLFF
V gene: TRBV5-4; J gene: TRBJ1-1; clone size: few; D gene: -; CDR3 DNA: TGTGCCAGCAGCTTGACCCTACGGGACACTGAAGCTTTCTTT; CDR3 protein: CASSLTLRDTEAFF
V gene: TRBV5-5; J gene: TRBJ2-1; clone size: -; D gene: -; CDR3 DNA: TGTGCCAGCAGCCCCACCCAGGGGCAGAACTACAATGAGCAGTTCTTC; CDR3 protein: CASSPTQGQNYNEQFF
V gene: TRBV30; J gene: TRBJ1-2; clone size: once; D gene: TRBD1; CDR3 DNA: TGTGCCTGGAGTGTTCGACAGGGTGGGGGCTACACCTTC; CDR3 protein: CAWSVRQGGGYTF
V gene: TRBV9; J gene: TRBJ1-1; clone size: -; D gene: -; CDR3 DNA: TGTGCCAGCAGCGTAGATGCAGGGTTGTTCACTGAAGCTTTCTTT; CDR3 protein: CASSVDAGLFTEAFF
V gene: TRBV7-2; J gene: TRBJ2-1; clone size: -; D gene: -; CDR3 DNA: TGTGCCAGCAGCTTAGGAAAAACATACAGGGACCCCTACAATGAGCAGTTCTTC; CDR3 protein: CASSLGKTYRDPYNEQFF
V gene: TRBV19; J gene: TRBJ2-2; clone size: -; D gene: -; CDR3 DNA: TGTGCCAGTAGTATGGGCGGGCCAGCGAACACCGGGGAGCTGTTTTTT; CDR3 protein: CASSMGGPANTGELFF
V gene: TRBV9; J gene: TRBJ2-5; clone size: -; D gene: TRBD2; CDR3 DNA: TGTGCCAGCAGCGTAGCTAGCGGGGGTGAGACCCAGTACTTC; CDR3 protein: CASSVASGGETQYF